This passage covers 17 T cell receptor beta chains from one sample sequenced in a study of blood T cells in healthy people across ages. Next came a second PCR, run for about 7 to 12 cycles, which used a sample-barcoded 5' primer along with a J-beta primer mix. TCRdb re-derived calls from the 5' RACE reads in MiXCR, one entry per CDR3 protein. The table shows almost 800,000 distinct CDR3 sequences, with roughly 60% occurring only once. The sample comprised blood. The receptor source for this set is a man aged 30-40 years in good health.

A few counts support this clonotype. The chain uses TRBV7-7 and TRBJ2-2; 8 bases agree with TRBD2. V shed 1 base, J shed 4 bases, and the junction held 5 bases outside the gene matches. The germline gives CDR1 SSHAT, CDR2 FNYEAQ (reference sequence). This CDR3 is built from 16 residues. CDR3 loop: CASSLGIAGSTGELFF. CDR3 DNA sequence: TGTGCCAGCAGCTTAGGCATAGCGGGATCCACCGGGGAGCTGTTTTTT.

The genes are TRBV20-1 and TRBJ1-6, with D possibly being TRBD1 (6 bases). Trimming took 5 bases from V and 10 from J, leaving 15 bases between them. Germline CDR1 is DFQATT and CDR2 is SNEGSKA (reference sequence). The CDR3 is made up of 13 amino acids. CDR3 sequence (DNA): TGCAGTGCTGGGGGGGCCTGGGGCTCACCCCTCCACTTT. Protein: CSAGGAWGSPLHF.

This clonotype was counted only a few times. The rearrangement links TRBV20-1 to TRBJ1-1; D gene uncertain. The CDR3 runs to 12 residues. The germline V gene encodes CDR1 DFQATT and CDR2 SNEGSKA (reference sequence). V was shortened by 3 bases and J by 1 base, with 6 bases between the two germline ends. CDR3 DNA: TGCAGTGCTAGTTGGGAGAACACTGAAGCTTTCTTT. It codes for CSASWENTEAFF.

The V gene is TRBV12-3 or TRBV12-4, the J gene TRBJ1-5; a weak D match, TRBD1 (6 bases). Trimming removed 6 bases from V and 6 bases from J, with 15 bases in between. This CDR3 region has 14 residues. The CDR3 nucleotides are TGTGCCAGCAGCCCCCCGGGCAGGGGTCAGCCCCAGCATTTT. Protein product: CASSPPGRGQPQHF.

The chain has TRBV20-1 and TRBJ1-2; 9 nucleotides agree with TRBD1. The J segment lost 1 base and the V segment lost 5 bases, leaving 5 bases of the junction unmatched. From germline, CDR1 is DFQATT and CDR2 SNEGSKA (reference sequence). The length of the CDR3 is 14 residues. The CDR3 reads CSAPTGGDNYGYTF. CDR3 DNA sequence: TGCAGTGCTCCGACAGGGGGAGATAACTATGGCTACACCTTC.

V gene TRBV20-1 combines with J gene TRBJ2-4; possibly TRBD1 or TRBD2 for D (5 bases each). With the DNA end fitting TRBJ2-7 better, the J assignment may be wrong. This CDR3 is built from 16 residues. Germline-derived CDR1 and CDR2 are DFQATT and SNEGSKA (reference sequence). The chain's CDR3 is CSARDPRRDPDYEQYF. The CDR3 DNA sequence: TGCAGTGCTAGAGACCCAAGACGGGACCCCGACTACGAGCAGTACTTC.

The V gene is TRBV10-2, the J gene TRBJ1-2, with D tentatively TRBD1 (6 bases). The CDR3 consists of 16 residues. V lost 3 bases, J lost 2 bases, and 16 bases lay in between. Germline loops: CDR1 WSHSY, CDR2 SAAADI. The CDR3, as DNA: TGCGCCAGCAGTGACCCCATTAGCGGGACAAACTATGGCTACACCTTC. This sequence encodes CASSDPISGTNYGYTF.

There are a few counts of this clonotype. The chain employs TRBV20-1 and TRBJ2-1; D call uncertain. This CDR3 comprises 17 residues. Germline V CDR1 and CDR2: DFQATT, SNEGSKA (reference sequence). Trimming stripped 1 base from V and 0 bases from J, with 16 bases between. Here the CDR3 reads CSARAPRAESSYNEQFF. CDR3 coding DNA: TGCAGTGCTAGAGCCCCCCGGGCCGAGAGCTCCTACAATGAGCAGTTCTTC.

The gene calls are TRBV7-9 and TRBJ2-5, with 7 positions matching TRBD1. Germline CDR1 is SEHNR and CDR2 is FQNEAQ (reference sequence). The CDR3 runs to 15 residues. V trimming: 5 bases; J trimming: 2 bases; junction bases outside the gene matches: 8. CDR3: CASSTTGSPQETQYF. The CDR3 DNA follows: TGTGCCAGCAGCACGACAGGGTCCCCACAAGAGACCCAGTACTTC.

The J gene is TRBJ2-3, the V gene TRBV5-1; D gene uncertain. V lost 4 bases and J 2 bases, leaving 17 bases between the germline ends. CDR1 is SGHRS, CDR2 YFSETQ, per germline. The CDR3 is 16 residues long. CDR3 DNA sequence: TGCGCCAGCAGCCACAACTATAGGCGCCCCACAGATACGCAGTATTTT. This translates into CASSHNYRRPTDTQYF.

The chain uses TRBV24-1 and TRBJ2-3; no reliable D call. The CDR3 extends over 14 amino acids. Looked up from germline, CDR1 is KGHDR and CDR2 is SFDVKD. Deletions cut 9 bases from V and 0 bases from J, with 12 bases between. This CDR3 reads CATGEVASTDTQYF. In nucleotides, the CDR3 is TGTGCCACCGGCGAGGTGGCTAGCACAGATACGCAGTATTTT.

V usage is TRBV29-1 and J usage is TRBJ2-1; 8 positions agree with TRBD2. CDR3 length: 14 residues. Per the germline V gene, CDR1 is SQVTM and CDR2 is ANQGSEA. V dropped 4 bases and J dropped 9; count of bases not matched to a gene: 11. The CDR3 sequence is CSVATQAGVSEQFF. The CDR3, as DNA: TGCAGCGTTGCGACGCAAGCGGGAGTAAGTGAGCAGTTCTTC.

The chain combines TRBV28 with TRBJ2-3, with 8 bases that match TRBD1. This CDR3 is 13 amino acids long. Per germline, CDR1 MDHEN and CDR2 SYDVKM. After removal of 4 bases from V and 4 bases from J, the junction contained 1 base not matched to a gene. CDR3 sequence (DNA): TGTGCCAGCAGTTCACAGGGGGCAGATACGCAGTATTTT. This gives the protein CASSSQGADTQYF.

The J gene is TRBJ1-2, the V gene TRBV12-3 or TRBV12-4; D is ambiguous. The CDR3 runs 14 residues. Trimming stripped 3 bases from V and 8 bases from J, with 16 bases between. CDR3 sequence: CASSLSPASGGYTF. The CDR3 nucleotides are TGTGCCAGCAGTTTGTCCCCGGCGTCAGGAGGCTACACCTTC.

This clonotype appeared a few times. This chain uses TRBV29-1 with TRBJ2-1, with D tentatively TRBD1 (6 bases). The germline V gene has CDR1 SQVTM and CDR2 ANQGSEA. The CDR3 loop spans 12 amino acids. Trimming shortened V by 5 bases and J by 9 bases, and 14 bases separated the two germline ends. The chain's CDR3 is CSVLRGRGEQFF. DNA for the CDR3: TGCAGCGTTCTCAGGGGAAGAGGTGAGCAGTTCTTC.

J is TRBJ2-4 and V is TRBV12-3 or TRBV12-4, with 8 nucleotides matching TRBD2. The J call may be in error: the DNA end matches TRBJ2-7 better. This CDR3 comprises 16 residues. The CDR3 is CASSRRAGAPSYEQYF. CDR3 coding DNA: TGTGCCAGCAGTAGAAGAGCGGGGGCCCCTTCCTACGAGCAGTACTTC.

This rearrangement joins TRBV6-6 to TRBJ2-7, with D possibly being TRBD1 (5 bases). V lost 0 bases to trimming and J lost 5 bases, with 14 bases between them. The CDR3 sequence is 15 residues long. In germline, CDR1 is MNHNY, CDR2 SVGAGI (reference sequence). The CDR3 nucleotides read TGTGCCAGCAGTTACTCGTCCGACAGCCTCGACGAGCAGTACTTC. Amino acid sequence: CASSYSSDSLDEQYF.